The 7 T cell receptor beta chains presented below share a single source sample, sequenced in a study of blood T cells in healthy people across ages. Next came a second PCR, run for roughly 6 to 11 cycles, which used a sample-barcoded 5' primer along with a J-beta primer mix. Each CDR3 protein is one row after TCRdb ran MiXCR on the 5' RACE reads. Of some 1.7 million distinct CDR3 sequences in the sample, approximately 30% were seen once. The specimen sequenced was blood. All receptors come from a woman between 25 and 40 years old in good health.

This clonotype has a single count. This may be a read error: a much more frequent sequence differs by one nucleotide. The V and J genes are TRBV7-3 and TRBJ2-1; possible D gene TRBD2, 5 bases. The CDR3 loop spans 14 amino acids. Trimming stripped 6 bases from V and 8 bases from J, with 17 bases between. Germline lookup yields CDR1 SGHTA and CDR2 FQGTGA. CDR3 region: CASSEGSRRDEQFF. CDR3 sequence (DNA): TGTGCCAGCAGTGAGGGCTCTCGGAGAGATGAGCAGTTCTTC.

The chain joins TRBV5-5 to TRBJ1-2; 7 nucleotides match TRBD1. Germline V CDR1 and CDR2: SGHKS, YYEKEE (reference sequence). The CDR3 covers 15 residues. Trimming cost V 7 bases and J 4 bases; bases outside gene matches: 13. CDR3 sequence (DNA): TGTGCCAGCGGCACAAGACAGGGTATGGGCTATGGCTACACCTTC. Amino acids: CASGTRQGMGYGYTF.

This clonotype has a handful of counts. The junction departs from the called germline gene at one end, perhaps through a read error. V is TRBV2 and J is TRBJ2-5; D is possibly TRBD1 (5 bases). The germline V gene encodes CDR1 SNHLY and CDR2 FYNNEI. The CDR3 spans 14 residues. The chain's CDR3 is CAGSDGASWETQYF. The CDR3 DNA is TGTGCCGGCAGTGATGGGGCGTCTTGGGAGACCCAGTACTTC.

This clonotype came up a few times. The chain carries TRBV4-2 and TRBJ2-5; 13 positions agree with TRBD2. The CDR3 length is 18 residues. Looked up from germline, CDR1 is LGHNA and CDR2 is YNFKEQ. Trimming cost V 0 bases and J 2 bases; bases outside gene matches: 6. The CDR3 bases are TGTGCCAGCAGCCAAGATACTAGCGGGGGGGCATGGCAAGAGACCCAGTACTTC. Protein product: CASSQDTSGGAWQETQYF.

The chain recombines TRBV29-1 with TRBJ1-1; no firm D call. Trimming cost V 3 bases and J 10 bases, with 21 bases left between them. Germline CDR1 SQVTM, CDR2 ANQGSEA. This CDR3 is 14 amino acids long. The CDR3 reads CSVEDDRASRGAFF. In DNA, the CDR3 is TGCAGCGTTGAGGATGACCGGGCCTCCCGGGGAGCTTTCTTT.

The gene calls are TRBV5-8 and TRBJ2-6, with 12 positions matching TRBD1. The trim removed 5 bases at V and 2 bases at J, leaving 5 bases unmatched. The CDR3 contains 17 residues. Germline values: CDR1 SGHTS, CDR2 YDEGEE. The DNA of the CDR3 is TGTGCCAGCAGTCCGGGACAGGGGGCTACTGGGGCCAACGTCCTGACTTTC. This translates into CASSPGQGATGANVLTF.

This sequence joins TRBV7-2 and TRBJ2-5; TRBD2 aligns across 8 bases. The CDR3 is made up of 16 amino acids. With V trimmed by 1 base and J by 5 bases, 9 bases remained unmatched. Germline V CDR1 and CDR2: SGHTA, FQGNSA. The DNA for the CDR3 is TGTGCCAGCAGCTTAGGGAGGAGGAGCGGGGGCGAGACCCAGTACTTC. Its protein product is CASSLGRRSGGETQYF.